The 21 T cell receptor beta chains listed next were all sequenced from one sample in a study of T cells in Graves' hyperthyroidism and ophthalmopathy. The CDR3 regions of TCR beta were amplified from RNA transcripts. RT-PCR in the first round (using the HTBI primer set) targeted the TCR CDR3. TCRdb processed the multiplex PCR reads anew with MiXCR; each CDR3 protein has one entry. The table has 500,000 to 750,000 distinct CDR3 sequences, 15% to 18% seen once. Sequencing used blood. Receptor source: a woman under 40 with Graves' hyperthyroidism.

This clonotype was seen repeatedly, ten times or more. V and J are TRBV11-2 and TRBJ2-7; D unclear. This CDR3 region has 13 residues. CDR1 and CDR2 (germline): SGHAT, FQNNGV. Deletions cut 3 bases from V and 2 bases from J, with 8 bases between. The CDR3 coding sequence is TGTGCCAGCAGCTTTGGAGTAACCTACGAGCAGTACTTC. It translates to CASSFGVTYEQYF.

V is TRBV7-3 and J is TRBJ2-1; tentative D call: TRBD2 (6 bases). V was trimmed by 0 bases and J by 5 bases, leaving 11 bases between them. Germline V lookup: CDR1 SGHTA, CDR2 FQGTGA. CDR3 length: 15 residues. CDR3 in amino acids: CASSLTAGQNNEQFF. DNA of the CDR3: TGTGCCAGCAGCTTAACGGCGGGGCAGAACAATGAGCAGTTCTTC.

This clonotype was detected many times. The chain recombines TRBV28 with TRBJ2-7; 7 bases line up with TRBD1. Looked up from germline, CDR1 is MDHEN and CDR2 is SYDVKM. The junction had 12 bases not matched to a gene; V was cut back by 3 bases and J by 4 bases. CDR3 length: 16 amino acids. CDR3 coding DNA: TGTGCCAGCAGTTTGATAGGACAGGCTGGGATATACGAGCAGTACTTC. This gives the protein CASSLIGQAGIYEQYF.

This clonotype came up many times. The chain joins TRBV5-1 to TRBJ1-1; D is unresolved. The V end was cut by 2 bases, the J end by 7 bases, with 6 bases between. The germline gives CDR1 SGHRS, CDR2 YFSETQ. This CDR3 spans 11 amino acids. The CDR3 sequence: CASSFDGEAFF. The DNA for the CDR3 is TGCGCCAGCAGCTTCGACGGTGAAGCTTTCTTT.

There are many counts of this clonotype. The chain couples TRBV9 to TRBJ2-7; the D is unclear. Trimming took off 0 bases at V and 5 bases at J, with 12 bases between the two ends. Germline V gene sequence: CDR1 SGDLS, CDR2 YYNGEE. The CDR3 spans 14 residues. The CDR3 region is CASSVDMGRHEQYF. The CDR3 DNA is TGTGCCAGCAGCGTAGACATGGGTAGGCACGAGCAGTACTTC.

This clonotype was recorded at least ten times. V and J are TRBV7-9 and TRBJ2-7; no clear D gene. The CDR3 loop spans 11 amino acids. Germline CDR1 SEHNR, CDR2 FQNEAQ (reference sequence). Between the trimmed V and J ends, which lost 3 bases and 7 bases, there was a span of 7 bases. The CDR3 nucleotides are TGTGCCAGCAGCTTGGCTGGGGAGCAGTACTTC. Amino acid sequence: CASSLAGEQYF.

The V and J genes are TRBV12-3 or TRBV12-4 and TRBJ2-5, with D perhaps matching TRBD1 (6 bases). This CDR3 spans 14 amino acids. The V end was cut by 5 bases, the J end by 3 bases, with 13 bases between. The CDR3, as DNA: TGTGCCAGCAGTAACGGACAGCTAAAAGAGACCCAGTACTTC. It yields the protein CASSNGQLKETQYF.

This clonotype appeared many times. V is TRBV30 and J is TRBJ2-3; maybe TRBD2 (6 bases). The CDR3 covers 14 residues. In germline, CDR1 is GTSNPN, CDR2 SVGIG (reference sequence). V was pared by 5 bases and J by 0 bases, with 12 bases between. CDR3 DNA sequence: TGTGCCTGGTGCAGAGGGACTAGCACAGATACGCAGTATTTT. Translating it yields CAWCRGTSTDTQYF. The variable domain in full, with the rest retrieved from reference TRBV30 and TRBJ2-3, is SQTIHQWPATLVQPVGSPLSLECTVEGTSNPNLYWYRQAAGRGLQLLFYSVGIGQISSEVPQNLSASRPQDRQFILSSKKLLLSDSGFYLCAWCRGTSTDTQYFGPGTRLTVL.

This clonotype was seen many times. The chain links TRBV6-6 to TRBJ2-7; no firm D call. This CDR3 region has 12 residues. The germline CDR1 and CDR2 sequences are MNHNY and SVGAGI (reference sequence). V gave up 2 bases and J gave up 0 bases, with 2 bases separating them. The CDR3 DNA reads as TGTGCCAGCAGTTACACCTCCTACGAGCAGTACTTC. Amino acid sequence: CASSYTSYEQYF.

A word on this clonotype: This clone may be a read error of a much larger clone one base away. The chain uses TRBV2 and TRBJ2-1, with TRBD2 as a possible D gene (6 bases). Germline V gene sequence: CDR1 SNHLY, CDR2 FYNNEI. With 10 bases removed from V and 3 bases from J, the gap between germline ends came to 13 bases. The CDR3 loop spans 13 amino acids. The CDR3 region is CANRAGSYNEQFF. The CDR3 DNA is TGTGCCAACAGAGCCGGGAGCTACAATGAGCAGTTCTTC.

This clonotype was recorded a few times. The rearrangement links TRBV27 to TRBJ1-2, with D unresolved. The CDR3 loop spans 14 amino acids. Germline V gene lookup returns CDR1 MNHEY and CDR2 SMNVEV (reference sequence). V lost 4 bases, J lost 2 bases, and 11 bases lay in between. The CDR3: CASSYNGFNYGYTF. CDR3 nucleotide sequence: TGTGCCAGCAGTTATAACGGCTTCAACTATGGCTACACCTTC.

This clonotype was picked up many times. V gene TRBV3-1 combines with J gene TRBJ2-1; unclear D gene. Germline V gene sequence: CDR1 LGHDT, CDR2 YNNKEL (reference sequence). The V and J ends lost 0 bases and 4 bases respectively, with 16 bases between them. The length of the CDR3 is 17 residues. In nucleotides, the CDR3 is TGTGCCAGCAGCCAAGATCAAGGTAGCTTCATTTACAATGAGCAGTTCTTC. It yields the protein CASSQDQGSFIYNEQFF.

This clonotype was counted ten times or more. The chain couples TRBV5-1 to TRBJ1-1, with a tentative D call TRBD1 (6 bases). Trimming removed 4 bases from V and 7 bases from J, with 20 bases in between. CDR1 is SGHRS and CDR2 is YFSETQ in the germline V gene. CDR3 size: 15 residues. The CDR3 DNA sequence: TGCGCCAGCAGCGATAAAGGACAGAACCTCGATGAAGCTTTCTTT. This encodes CASSDKGQNLDEAFF. Full variable domain (outside the CDR3, taken from reference TRBV5-1 and TRBJ1-1): KAGVTQTPRYLIKTRGQQVTLSCSPISGHRSVSWYQQTPGQGLQFLFEYFSETQRNKGNFPGRFSGRQFSNSRSEMNVSTLELGDSALYLCASSDKGQNLDEAFFGQGTRLTVV.

Ten or more counts support this clonotype. The chain joins TRBV28 to TRBJ2-7, with 8 bases identical to TRBD2. Unmatched junction bases numbered 1, after V lost 3 bases and J lost 3 bases. This CDR3 is built from 13 residues. Per germline, CDR1 MDHEN and CDR2 SYDVKM. Here the CDR3 reads CASSFGRDYEQYF. CDR3 in DNA: TGTGCCAGCAGTTTCGGGAGGGACTACGAGCAGTACTTC.

Note on this clonotype: In this CDR3 the conserved last residue, phenylalanine or tryptophan, is missing, so a read error is likely. The limits of the CDR3 on the DNA are not certain, so only TCRdb's listed CDR3 is given. This rearrangement joins TRBV18 to TRBJ1-1; the table assigns TRBD1, which was not confirmed against the DNA. Germline V gene sequence: CDR1 KGHSH, CDR2 LQKENI. The CDR3 spans 15 residues, counting both ends. The CDR3 sequence is CASSPSPDTNTEALL.

This clonotype was observed a few times. The J gene is TRBJ1-1, the V gene TRBV27; D is possibly TRBD1 (5 bases). Germline values: CDR1 MNHEY, CDR2 SMNVEV (reference sequence). The CDR3 contains 15 residues. V was shortened by 5 bases and J by 7 bases, with 20 bases between the two germline ends. CDR3 in DNA: TGTGCCAGCAGTCTTACAGGCTTCCGACATGGTGAAGCTTTCTTT. This gives the protein CASSLTGFRHGEAFF.

V usage is TRBV10-3 and J usage is TRBJ2-2; 13 bases align to TRBD2. Germline V gene data show CDR1 as ENHRY and CDR2 as SYGVKD. J lost 6 bases, V lost 2 bases, and 3 bases had no gene match. This CDR3 comprises 16 residues. The CDR3 loop is CAISEGLAGDAGELFF. DNA of the CDR3: TGTGCCATCAGTGAGGGACTAGCGGGAGACGCCGGGGAGCTGTTTTTT.

This clonotype was detected many times. This chain joins TRBV14 and TRBJ2-2, with 7 bases fitting TRBD1. Germline lookup yields CDR1 SGHDN and CDR2 FVKESK. The V and J ends lost 1 base and 2 bases, in that order; junction bases with no gene match: 1. This CDR3 comprises 15 residues. CDR3 nucleotide sequence: TGTGCCAGCAGCCAAGGACAGGGCAACACCGGGGAGCTGTTTTTT. This translates into CASSQGQGNTGELFF.

The sample holds a few counts of this clonotype. The CDR3 DNA follows: TGTGCCAGCAGTTTGGACAGGGCCAGCACAGATACGCAGTATTTT. Amino acids: CASSLDRASTDTQYF. The gene calls are TRBV27 and TRBJ2-3, with 8 bases lining up with TRBD1. The V and J ends lost 3 bases and 0 bases, in that order; junction bases with no gene match: 2. This CDR3 spans 15 amino acids. Per germline, CDR1 MNHEY and CDR2 SMNVEV (reference sequence).

This clonotype was detected many times. The genes are TRBV7-9 and TRBJ2-3, with no clear D. Germline-derived CDR1 and CDR2 are SEHNR and FQNEAQ (reference sequence). This CDR3 has 13 residues. V lost 0 bases and J lost 5, with 6 bases in between. CDR3 bases: TGTGCCAGCAGCTTAGCAAACAGAGATACGCAGTATTTT. Encoded protein: CASSLANRDTQYF.

This clonotype was seen at least ten times. The chain links TRBV11-2 to TRBJ2-7, with 10 positions matching TRBD2. Germline-derived CDR1 and CDR2 are SGHAT and FQNNGV. The CDR3 is 15 residues long. V lost 1 base to trimming and J lost 4 bases; unmatched junction nucleotides: 4. CDR3 residues: CASSLVRTSGYEQYF. The CDR3 nucleotides are TGTGCCAGCAGCTTAGTGCGGACTAGCGGTTACGAGCAGTACTTC.